Detailed here is one T cell receptor (beta chain). Its matching antigen is unknown. These data belong to a study of T cell responses to AZD1222 COVID-19 vaccine. Notes on the study in general: Donors were chiefly white British, with a greater number of females, and clonal diversity was perhaps underestimated. Researchers took repertoire samples only after the peak T cell response had come.

Trimming left V 1 base short and J 9 bases short, with 13 bases between. The CDR3 loop spans 14 amino acids. Germline CDR1 is WSHSY and CDR2 is SAAADI. Profiled with immunoSEQ multiplex PCR; TCRdb holds only in-frame clones, not every one. Among about 130,000 clones listed, roughly 90% were seen once. The chain links TRBV10-2 to TRBJ2-1, with D unresolved. This TCR derives from an adult who received the AZD1222 COVID-19 vaccine. The sequenced sample was peripheral blood, obtained 28 days after the second AZD1222 dose. CDR3 amino acids: CASSEYARASEQFF. DNA for the CDR3: TGCGCCAGCAGTGAGTATGCCAGAGCCTCTGAGCAGTTCTTC.